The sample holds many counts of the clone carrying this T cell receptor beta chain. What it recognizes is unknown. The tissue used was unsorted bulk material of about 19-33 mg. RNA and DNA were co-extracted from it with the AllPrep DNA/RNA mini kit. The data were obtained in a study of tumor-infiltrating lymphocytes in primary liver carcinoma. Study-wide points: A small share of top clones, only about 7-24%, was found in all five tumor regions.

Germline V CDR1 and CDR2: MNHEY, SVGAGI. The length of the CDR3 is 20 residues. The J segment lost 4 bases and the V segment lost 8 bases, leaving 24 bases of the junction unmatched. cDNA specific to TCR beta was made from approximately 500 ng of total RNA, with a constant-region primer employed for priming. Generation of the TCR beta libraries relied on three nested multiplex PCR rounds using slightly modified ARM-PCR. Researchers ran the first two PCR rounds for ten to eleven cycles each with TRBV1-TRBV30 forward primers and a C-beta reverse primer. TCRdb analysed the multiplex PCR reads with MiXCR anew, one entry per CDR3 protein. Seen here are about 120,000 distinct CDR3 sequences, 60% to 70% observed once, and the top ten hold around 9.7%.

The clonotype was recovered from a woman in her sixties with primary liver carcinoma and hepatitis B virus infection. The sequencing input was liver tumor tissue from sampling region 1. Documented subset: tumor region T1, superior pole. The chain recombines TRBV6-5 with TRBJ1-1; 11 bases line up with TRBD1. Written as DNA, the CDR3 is TGTGCCAGCGTAGCAGTTACTCACCGGACAGGGGGCGCTTGGGTCACTGAAGCTTTCTTT. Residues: CASVAVTHRTGGAWVTEAFF.